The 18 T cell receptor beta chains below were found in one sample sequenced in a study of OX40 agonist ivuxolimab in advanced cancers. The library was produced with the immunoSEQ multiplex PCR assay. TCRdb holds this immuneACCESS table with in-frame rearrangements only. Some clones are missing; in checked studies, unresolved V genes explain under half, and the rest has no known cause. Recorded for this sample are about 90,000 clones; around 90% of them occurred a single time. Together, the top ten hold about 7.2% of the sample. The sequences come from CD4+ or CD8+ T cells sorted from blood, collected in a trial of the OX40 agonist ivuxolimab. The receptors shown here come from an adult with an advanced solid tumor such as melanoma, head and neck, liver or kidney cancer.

CDR3: CASSEGNLYGYTF. Here the CDR3 DNA reads TGTGCCAGCAGTGAAGGCAACCTATATGGCTACACCTTC. The chain links TRBV2 to TRBJ1-2; D is ambiguous. From germline, CDR1 is SNHLY and CDR2 FYNNEI. The CDR3 runs to 13 residues. Trimming left V 1 base short and J 5 bases short, with 8 bases between.

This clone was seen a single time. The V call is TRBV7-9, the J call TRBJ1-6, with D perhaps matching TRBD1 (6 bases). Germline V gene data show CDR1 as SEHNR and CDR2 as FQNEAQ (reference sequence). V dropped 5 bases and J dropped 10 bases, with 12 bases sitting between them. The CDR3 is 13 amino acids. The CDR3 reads CASSPRQESPLHF. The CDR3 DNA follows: TGTGCCAGCAGCCCCCGACAGGAATCACCCCTCCACTTT. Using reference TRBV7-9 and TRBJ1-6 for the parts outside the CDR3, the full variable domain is DTGVSQNPRHKITKRGQNVTFRCDPISEHNRLYWYRQTLGQGPEFLTYFQNEAQLEKSRLLSDRFSAERPKGSFSTLEIQRTEQGDSAMYLCASSPRQESPLHFGNGTRLTVT.

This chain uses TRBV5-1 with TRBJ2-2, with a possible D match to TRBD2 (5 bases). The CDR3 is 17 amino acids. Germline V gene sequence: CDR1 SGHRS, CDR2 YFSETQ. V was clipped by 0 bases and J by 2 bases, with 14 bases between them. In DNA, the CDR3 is TGCGCCAGCAGCTTGGTGATTCTTGCGGGCAACACCGGGGAGCTGTTTTTT. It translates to CASSLVILAGNTGELFF.

The CDR3 is CASSESSQGQETQYF. The DNA for the CDR3 is TGCGCCAGCAGTGAGTCGAGTCAGGGACAAGAGACCCAGTACTTC. The V and J genes are TRBV10-1 and TRBJ2-5; a possible D gene is TRBD1 (5 bases). CDR1 is WNHNN and CDR2 is SYGVQD in the germline V gene (reference sequence). The CDR3 length is 15 residues. V lost 0 bases and J 2 bases, leaving 10 bases between the germline ends.

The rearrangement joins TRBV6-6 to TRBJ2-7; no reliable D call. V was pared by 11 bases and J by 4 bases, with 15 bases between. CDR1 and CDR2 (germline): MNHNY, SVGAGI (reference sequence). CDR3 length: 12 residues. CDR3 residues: CASASNLYEQYF. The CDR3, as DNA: TGTGCCTCCGCTAGTAATCTGTACGAGCAGTACTTC.

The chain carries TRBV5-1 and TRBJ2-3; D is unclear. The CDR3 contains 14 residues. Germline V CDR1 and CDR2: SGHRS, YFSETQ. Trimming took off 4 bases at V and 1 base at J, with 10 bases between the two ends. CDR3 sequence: CASSPRGRTDTQYF. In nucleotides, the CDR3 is TGCGCCAGCAGCCCGAGAGGACGCACAGATACGCAGTATTTT.

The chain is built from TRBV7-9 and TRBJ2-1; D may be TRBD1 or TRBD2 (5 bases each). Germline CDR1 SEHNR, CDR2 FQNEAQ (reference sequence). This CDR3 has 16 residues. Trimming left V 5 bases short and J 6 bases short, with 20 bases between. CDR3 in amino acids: CASSATSGRRFNEQFF. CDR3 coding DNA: TGTGCCAGCAGCGCTACCTCGGGACGGCGCTTCAATGAGCAGTTCTTC.

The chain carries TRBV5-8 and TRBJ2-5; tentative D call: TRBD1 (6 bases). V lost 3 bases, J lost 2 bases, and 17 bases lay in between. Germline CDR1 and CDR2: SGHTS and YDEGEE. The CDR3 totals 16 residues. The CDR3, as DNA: TGTGCCAGCAGCTCCCCGGGTGGGCAGGGGCAAGAGACCCAGTACTTC. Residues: CASSSPGGQGQETQYF.

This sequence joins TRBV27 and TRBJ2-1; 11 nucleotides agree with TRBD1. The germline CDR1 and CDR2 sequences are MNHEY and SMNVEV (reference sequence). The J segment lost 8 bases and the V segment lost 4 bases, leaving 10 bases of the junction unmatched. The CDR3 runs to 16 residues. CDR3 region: CASSSWTGGRSDEQFF. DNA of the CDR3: TGTGCCAGCAGTTCCTGGACAGGGGGCAGGAGCGATGAGCAGTTCTTC.

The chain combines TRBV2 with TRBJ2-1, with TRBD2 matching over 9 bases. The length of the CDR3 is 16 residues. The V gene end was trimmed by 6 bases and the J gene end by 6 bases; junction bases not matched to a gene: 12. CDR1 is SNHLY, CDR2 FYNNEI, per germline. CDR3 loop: CASRGPGLATSNEQFF. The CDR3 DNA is TGTGCCAGCAGGGGACCGGGACTAGCCACATCCAATGAGCAGTTCTTC.

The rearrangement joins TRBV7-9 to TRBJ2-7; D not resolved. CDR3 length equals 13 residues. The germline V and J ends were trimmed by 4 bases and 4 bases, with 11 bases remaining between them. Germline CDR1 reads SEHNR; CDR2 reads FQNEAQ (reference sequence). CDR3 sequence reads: CASSSPVMYEQYF. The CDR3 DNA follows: TGTGCCAGCAGCTCCCCTGTGATGTACGAGCAGTACTTC.

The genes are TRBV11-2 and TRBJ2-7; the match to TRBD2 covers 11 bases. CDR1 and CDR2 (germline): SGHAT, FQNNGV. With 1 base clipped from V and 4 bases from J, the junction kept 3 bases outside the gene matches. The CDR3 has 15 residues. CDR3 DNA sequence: TGTGCCAGCAGCTTAGTAGCGGGAGGGCCTTACGAGCAGTACTTC. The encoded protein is CASSLVAGGPYEQYF.

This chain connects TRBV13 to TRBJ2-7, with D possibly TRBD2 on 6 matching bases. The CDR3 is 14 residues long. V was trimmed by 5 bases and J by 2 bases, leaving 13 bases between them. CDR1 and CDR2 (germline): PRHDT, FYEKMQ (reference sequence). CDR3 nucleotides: TGTGCCAGCAGCCTGGCTAGCGAGACCTACGAGCAGTACTTC. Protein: CASSLASETYEQYF.

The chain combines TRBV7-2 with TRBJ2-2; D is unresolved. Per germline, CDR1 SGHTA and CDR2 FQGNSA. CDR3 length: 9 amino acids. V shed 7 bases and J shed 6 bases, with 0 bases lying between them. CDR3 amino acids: CASTGELFF. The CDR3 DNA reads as TGTGCCAGCACCGGGGAGCTGTTTTTT.

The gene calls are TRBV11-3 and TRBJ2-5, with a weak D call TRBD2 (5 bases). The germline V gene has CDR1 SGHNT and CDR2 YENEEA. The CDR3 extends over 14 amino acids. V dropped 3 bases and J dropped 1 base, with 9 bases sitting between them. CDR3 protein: CASSLQRSQETQYF. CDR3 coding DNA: TGTGCCAGCAGCTTGCAGCGGAGCCAAGAGACCCAGTACTTC.

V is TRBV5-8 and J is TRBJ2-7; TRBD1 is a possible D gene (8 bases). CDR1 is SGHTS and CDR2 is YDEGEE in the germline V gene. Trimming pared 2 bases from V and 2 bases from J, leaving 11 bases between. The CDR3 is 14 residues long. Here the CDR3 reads CASSLTGGAYEQYF. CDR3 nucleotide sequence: TGTGCCAGCAGCTTAACAGGGGGGGCCTACGAGCAGTACTTC.

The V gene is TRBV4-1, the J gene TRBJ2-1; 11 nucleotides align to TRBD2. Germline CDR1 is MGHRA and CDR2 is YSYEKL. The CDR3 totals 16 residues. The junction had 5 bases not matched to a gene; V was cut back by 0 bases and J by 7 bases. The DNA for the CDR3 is TGCGCCAGCAGCCAAGATAGGACTAGCGGGTTTAATGAGCAGTTCTTC. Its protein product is CASSQDRTSGFNEQFF.

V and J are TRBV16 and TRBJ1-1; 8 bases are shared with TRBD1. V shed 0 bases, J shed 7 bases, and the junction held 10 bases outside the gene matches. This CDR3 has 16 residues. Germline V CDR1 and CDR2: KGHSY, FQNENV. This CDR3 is CASSQSQGANSNEAFF. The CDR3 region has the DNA TGTGCCAGCAGCCAATCCCAGGGGGCGAATTCAAATGAAGCTTTCTTT.